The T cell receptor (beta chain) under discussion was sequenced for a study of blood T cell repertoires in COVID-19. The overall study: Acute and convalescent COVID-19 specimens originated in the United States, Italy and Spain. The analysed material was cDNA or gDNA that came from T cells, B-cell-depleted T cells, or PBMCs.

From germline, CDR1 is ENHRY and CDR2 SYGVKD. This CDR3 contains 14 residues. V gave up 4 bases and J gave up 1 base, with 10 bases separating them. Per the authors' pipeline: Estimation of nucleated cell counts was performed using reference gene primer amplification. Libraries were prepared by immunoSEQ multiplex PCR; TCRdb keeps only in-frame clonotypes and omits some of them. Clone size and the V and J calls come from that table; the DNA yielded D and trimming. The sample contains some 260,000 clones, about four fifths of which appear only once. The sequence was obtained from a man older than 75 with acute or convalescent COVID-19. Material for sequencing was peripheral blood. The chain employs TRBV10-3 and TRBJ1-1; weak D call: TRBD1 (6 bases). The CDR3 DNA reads TGTGCCATCAGTGGAGGACAGAGGAACACTGAAGCTTTCTTT. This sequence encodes CAISGGQRNTEAFF.